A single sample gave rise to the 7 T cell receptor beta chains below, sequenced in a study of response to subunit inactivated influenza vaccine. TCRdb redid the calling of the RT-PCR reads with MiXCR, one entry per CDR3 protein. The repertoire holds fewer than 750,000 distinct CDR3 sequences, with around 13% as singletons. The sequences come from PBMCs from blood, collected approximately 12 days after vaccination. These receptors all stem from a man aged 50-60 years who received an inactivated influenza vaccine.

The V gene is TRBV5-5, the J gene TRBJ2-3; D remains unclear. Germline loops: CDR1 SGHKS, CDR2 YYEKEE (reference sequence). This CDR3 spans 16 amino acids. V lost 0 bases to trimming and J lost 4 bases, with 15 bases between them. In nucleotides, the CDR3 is TGTGCCAGCAGCTTGGGATTGACACCCTACCCAGATACGCAGTATTTT. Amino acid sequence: CASSLGLTPYPDTQYF.

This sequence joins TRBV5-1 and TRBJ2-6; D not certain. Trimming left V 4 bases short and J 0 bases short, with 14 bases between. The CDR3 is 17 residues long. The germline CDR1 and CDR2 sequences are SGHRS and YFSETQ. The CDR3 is CASSTDLMASGANVLTF. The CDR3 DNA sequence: TGCGCCAGCAGCACTGACCTTATGGCCTCTGGGGCCAACGTCCTGACTTTC. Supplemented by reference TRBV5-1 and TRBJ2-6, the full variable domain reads KAGVTQTPRYLIKTRGQQVTLSCSPISGHRSVSWYQQTPGQGLQFLFEYFSETQRNKGNFPGRFSGRQFSNSRSEMNVSTLELGDSALYLCASSTDLMASGANVLTFGAGSRLTVL.

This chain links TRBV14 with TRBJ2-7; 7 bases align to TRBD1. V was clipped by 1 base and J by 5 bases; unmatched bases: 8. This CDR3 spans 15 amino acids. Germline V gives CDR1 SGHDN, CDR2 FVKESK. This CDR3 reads CASSQGQGRRHEQYF. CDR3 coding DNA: TGTGCCAGCAGCCAAGGACAGGGTCGTCGTCACGAGCAGTACTTC. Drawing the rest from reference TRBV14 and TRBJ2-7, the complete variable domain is EAGVTQFPSHSVIEKGQTVTLRCDPISGHDNLYWYRRVMGKEIKFLLHFVKESKQDESGMPNNRFLAERTGGTYSTLKVQPAELEDSGVYFCASSQGQGRRHEQYFGPGTRLTVT.

CDR3 nucleotides: TGCAGTGCTTATGGACAGTCCAAAAACATTCAGTACTTC. This encodes CSAYGQSKNIQYF. V usage is TRBV20-1 and J usage is TRBJ2-4; tentative D call: TRBD1 (6 bases). CDR1 and CDR2 from the germline V gene are DFQATT and SNEGSKA (reference sequence). V dropped 5 bases and J dropped 2 bases, with 10 bases sitting between them. CDR3 length: 13 residues.

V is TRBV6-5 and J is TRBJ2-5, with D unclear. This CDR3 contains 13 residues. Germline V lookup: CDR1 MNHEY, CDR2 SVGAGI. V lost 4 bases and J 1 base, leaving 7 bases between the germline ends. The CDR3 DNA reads TGTGCCAGCAGTTTGCCGGCCCAAGAGACCCAGTACTTC. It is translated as CASSLPAQETQYF.

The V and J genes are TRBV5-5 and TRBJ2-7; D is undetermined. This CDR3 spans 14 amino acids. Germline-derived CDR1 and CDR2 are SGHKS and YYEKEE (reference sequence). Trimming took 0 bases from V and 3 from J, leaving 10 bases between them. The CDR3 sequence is CASSLAPARYEQYF. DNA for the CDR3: TGTGCCAGCAGCTTGGCCCCGGCACGCTACGAGCAGTACTTC.

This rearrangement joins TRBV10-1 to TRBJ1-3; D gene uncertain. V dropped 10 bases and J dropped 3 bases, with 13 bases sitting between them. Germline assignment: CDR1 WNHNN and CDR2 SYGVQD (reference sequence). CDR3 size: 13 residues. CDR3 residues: CATTSQGGNTIYF. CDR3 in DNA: TGCGCCACGACCTCTCAAGGTGGAAACACCATATATTTT.